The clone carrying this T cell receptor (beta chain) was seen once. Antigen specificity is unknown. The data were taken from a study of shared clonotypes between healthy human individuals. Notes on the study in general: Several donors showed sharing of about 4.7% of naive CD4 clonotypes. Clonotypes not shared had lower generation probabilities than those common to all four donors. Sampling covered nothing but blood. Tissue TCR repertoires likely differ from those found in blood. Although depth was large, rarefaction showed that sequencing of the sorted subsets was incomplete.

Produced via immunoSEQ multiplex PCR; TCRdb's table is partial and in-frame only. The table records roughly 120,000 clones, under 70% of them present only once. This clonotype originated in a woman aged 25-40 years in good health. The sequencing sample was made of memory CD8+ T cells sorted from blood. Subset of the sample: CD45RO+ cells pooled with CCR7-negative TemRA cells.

CDR3 protein: CATSQGVAYEQYF. DNA of the CDR3: TGTGCCACCTCACAGGGAGTCGCCTACGAGCAGTACTTC. The V and J genes are TRBV19 and TRBJ2-7; a possible D gene is TRBD1 (6 bases). The length of the CDR3 is 13 residues. V was trimmed by 10 bases and J by 2 bases, leaving 15 bases between them. CDR1 and CDR2 from the germline V gene are LNHDA and SQIVND (reference sequence).